Below, 14 T cell receptor beta chains from the same sample are listed, as sequenced in a study of cytomegalovirus exposure and HLA in healthy donors. This table comes from immunoSEQ multiplex PCR, and its TCRdb copy is limited to in-frame clones, with some not included. The table lists about 170,000 clones, 85% to 90% of them singletons. The sample was PBMCs. These receptors all come from a woman aged 25 to 39 in good health and CMV-seronegative.

The chain recombines TRBV11-2 with TRBJ1-6; D remains ambiguous. This CDR3 has 16 residues. CDR1 is SGHAT and CDR2 is FQNNGV in the germline V gene. Trimming pared 2 bases from V and 6 bases from J, leaving 14 bases between. As DNA, the CDR3 is TGTGCCAGCAGCTTATCCCTCGGCAGTGGTAATTCACCCCTCCACTTT. This codes for CASSLSLGSGNSPLHF.

CDR3 protein: CASGAVTGELFF. The CDR3 DNA is TGTGCCAGCGGGGCGGTCACCGGGGAGCTGTTTTTT. The chain links TRBV9 to TRBJ2-2, with D tentatively TRBD1 (5 bases). Germline values: CDR1 SGDLS, CDR2 YYNGEE. The V end was cut by 7 bases, the J end by 4 bases, with 8 bases between. The CDR3 is 12 residues long.

This clone was counted between two and nine times. The rearrangement joins TRBV19 to TRBJ2-2, with 9 bases identical to TRBD2. The CDR3 consists of 15 residues. V lost 7 bases and J lost 4; bases outside the gene matches: 7. Germline V gene lookup returns CDR1 LNHDA and CDR2 SQIVND (reference sequence). The CDR3 protein is CASTGAGGVTGELFF. The CDR3 DNA sequence: TGTGCCAGTACGGGAGCGGGAGGTGTCACCGGGGAGCTGTTTTTT.

The table lists this clone with a count of one. The chain carries TRBV15 and TRBJ2-7; D is perhaps TRBD1 (5 bases). CDR1 and CDR2 from the germline V gene are LNHNV and YYDKDF (reference sequence). The CDR3 consists of 13 residues. V shed 0 bases and J shed 5 bases, with 8 bases lying between them. CDR3 residues: CATSRERRDEQYF. The CDR3 DNA reads as TGTGCCACCAGCAGAGAGCGCAGGGACGAGCAGTACTTC. Full variable domain (outside the CDR3, taken from reference TRBV15 and TRBJ2-7): DAMVIQNPRYQVTQFGKPVTLSCSQTLNHNVMYWYQQKSSQAPKLLFHYYDKDFNNEADTPDNFQSRRPNTSFCFLDIRSPGLGDTAMYLCATSRERRDEQYFGPGTRLTVT.

The gene calls are TRBV9 and TRBJ1-6; 8 nucleotides agree with TRBD1. The CDR3 totals 17 residues. The ends lost 3 bases at V and 0 bases at J; junction bases unmatched: 5. CDR1 and CDR2 (germline): SGDLS, YYNGEE. CDR3 protein: CASSARDRSSYNSPLHF. The CDR3 DNA reads as TGTGCCAGCAGCGCACGGGACAGGAGCTCCTATAATTCACCCCTCCACTTT.

The V gene is TRBV4-3, the J gene TRBJ2-3, with D perhaps matching TRBD2 (5 bases). Trimming removed 1 base from V and 1 base from J, with 9 bases in between. The V gene's germline CDR1 is LGHNA and CDR2 YSLEER. The CDR3 runs to 15 residues. CDR3 coding DNA: TGCGCCAGCAGCCAAGGGTCCGGGGGCACAGATACGCAGTATTTT. This translates into CASSQGSGGTDTQYF.

V usage is TRBV7-3 and J usage is TRBJ1-2; D unclear. The CDR3 contains 13 residues. Germline CDR1 and CDR2: SGHTA and FQGTGA. Trimming pared 1 base from V and 5 bases from J, leaving 8 bases between. CDR3 in amino acids: CASSLREVYGYTF. The CDR3 DNA reads as TGTGCCAGCAGCTTAAGGGAGGTGTATGGCTACACCTTC.

The V and J genes are TRBV5-6 and TRBJ1-6; D uncertain. CDR3 length: 16 residues. Per the germline V gene, CDR1 is SGHDT and CDR2 is YYEEEE. V was pared by 4 bases and J by 14 bases, with 25 bases between. The CDR3 loop reads CASSPSPRLAILALHF. The CDR3 DNA reads TGTGCCAGCAGCCCGAGTCCGCGACTGGCAATTCTGGCCCTCCACTTT.

V gene TRBV6-4 combines with J gene TRBJ2-5; 9 bases align to TRBD2. Germline assignment: CDR1 MRHNA and CDR2 SNTAGT. This CDR3 is 15 amino acids long. The V gene end was trimmed by 6 bases and the J gene end by 5 bases; junction bases not matched to a gene: 10. The CDR3 region is CASSRQHSGGETQYF. In DNA form, the CDR3 reads TGTGCCAGCAGCCGACAACACAGCGGGGGGGAGACCCAGTACTTC.

This rearrangement joins TRBV27 to TRBJ2-7; 13 bases align to TRBD2. The CDR3 loop spans 16 amino acids. Trimming removed 2 bases from V and 2 bases from J; junction bases left unmatched: 3. Germline V gene lookup returns CDR1 MNHEY and CDR2 SMNVEV (reference sequence). The CDR3 DNA reads as TGTGCCAGCAGTTTAGTGGGGACTAGCGGGACCTACGAGCAGTACTTC. Protein: CASSLVGTSGTYEQYF.

This clone came up a few times. The V and J genes are TRBV27 and TRBJ2-7; the D gene is possibly TRBD1 (6 bases). The germline V and J ends were trimmed by 6 bases and 4 bases, with 25 bases remaining between them. Germline-derived CDR1 and CDR2 are MNHEY and SMNVEV (reference sequence). The CDR3 sequence is 17 residues long. In DNA form, the CDR3 reads TGTGCCAGCAGCTATACTTCCATTCCCGGGACAAGATACGAGCAGTACTTC. Amino acid sequence: CASSYTSIPGTRYEQYF.

This clone was recorded once. This rearrangement joins TRBV11-2 to TRBJ2-7, with TRBD2 matching over 11 bases. Germline V gives CDR1 SGHAT, CDR2 FQNNGV. V gave up 2 bases and J gave up 4 bases; unmatched junction bases: 16. This CDR3 has 19 residues. CDR3 DNA: TGTGCCAGCAGCTTATCCCAAACCATCTCTAGCGGGAGGCATTACGAGCAGTACTTC. It translates to CASSLSQTISSGRHYEQYF.

The chain is built from TRBV5-1 and TRBJ1-2; D unclear. Germline CDR1 reads SGHRS; CDR2 reads YFSETQ. V shed 4 bases and J shed 1 base, with 14 bases lying between them. This CDR3 region has 15 residues. The CDR3 reads CASSPGLMDNYGYTF. The CDR3, as DNA: TGCGCCAGCAGCCCAGGACTTATGGATAACTATGGCTACACCTTC.

The chain employs TRBV5-4 and TRBJ1-2; D might be TRBD1 (5 bases). Germline V gene data show CDR1 as SGHNT and CDR2 as YYREEE (reference sequence). The CDR3 totals 14 residues. Trimming removed 2 bases from V and 7 bases from J, with 15 bases in between. This CDR3 is CASSLIGDSGGYTF. The CDR3 region has the DNA TGTGCCAGCAGCTTAATAGGGGATAGTGGTGGCTACACCTTC.